The rows below give T cell receptor beta chains drawn from one sample of a study of T cells in Graves' hyperthyroidism and ophthalmopathy. Each CDR3 protein gets one entry after TCRdb re-called the multiplex PCR reads with MiXCR. The table has roughly 570,000 distinct CDR3 sequences, 35% to 55% seen once. The specimen sequenced was peripheral blood or thyroid tissue (not recorded which). All receptors derive from a woman younger than 30 with Graves' hyperthyroidism. The CDR3 runs from the conserved cysteine through the conserved F or W. The D gene is left open where the match is weak. Clone size is given for some rows only: seen once, a few or many times, or a class if the clone is expanded.

D gene	clone size	J gene	V gene	CDR3 protein	CDR3 DNA
TRBD1	once	TRBJ2-7	TRBV5-4	CASSQEGGRSYEQYF	TGCGCCAGCAGCCAAGAAGGGGGCAGGTCCTACGAGCAGTACTTC
.	many	TRBJ1-2	TRBV6-2/TRBV6-3	CASSMLGYGYTF	TGTGCCAGCAGTATGCTAGGCTATGGCTACACCTTC
TRBD2	many	TRBJ2-2	TRBV2	CASGTSGSNTGELFF	TGTGCCAGCGGGACTAGCGGGTCCAACACCGGGGAGCTGTTTTTT
.	.	TRBJ1-3	TRBV20-1	CSARDIGRGCSGNTIYF	TGCAGTGCTAGAGATATAGGTAGGGGCTGCTCTGGAAACACCATATATTTT
.	once	TRBJ2-5	TRBV2	CASGERETQYF	TGTGCCAGCGGGGAAAGAGAGACCCAGTACTTC
TRBD2	.	TRBJ2-2	TRBV5-6	CVVTRWGRDGAGELFF	TGTGTCGTTACCCGTTGGGGGAGGGACGGCGCCGGGGAGCTGTTTTTT
.	.	TRBJ1-2	TRBV29-1	CSVEEMRGDNYGYTF	TGCAGCGTTGAAGAGATGAGGGGCGATAACTATGGCTACACCTTC
.	.	TRBJ2-1	TRBV2	CASSDREGNEQFF	TGTGCCAGCAGTGACAGGGAAGGGAATGAGCAGTTCTTC
TRBD1	many	TRBJ1-6	TRBV12-3/TRBV12-4	CASSRAGTGGRDSPLHF	TGTGCCAGCAGTCGCGCCGGGACAGGGGGCCGAGATTCACCCCTCCACTTT
.	many	TRBJ2-7	TRBV20-1	CSASDSWSSYEQYF	TGCAGTGCTAGTGATAGCTGGAGCTCCTACGAGCAGTACTTC
.	.	TRBJ2-5	TRBV10-3	CAISELGEETQYF	TGTGCCATCAGTGAGTTGGGTGAAGAGACCCAGTACTTC
.	.	TRBJ1-2	TRBV10-3	CAISRQAKNYGYTF	TGTGCCATCAGCCGACAGGCGAAAAACTATGGCTACACCTTC
TRBD2	.	TRBJ2-5	TRBV2	CASSEGRLAGGIYLETQYF	TGTGCCAGCAGTGAAGGTCGGCTAGCGGGAGGGATTTATTTGGAGACCCAGTACTTC
TRBD1	many	TRBJ1-5	TRBV19	CASWTGLLNQPQHF	TGTGCCAGCTGGACAGGGCTCCTCAATCAGCCCCAGCATTTT
TRBD2	.	TRBJ2-7	TRBV20-1	CSASRGLAGGSDEQYF	TGCAGTGCTAGTAGGGGCCTAGCGGGAGGGTCCGACGAGCAGTACTTC
.	many	TRBJ2-5	TRBV6-5	CASSYRIGSGSQYF	TGTGCCAGCAGTTACCGGATCGGCTCGGGGTCCCAGTACTTC
TRBD2	.	TRBJ2-7	TRBV24-1	CATSEKGLYSYEQYF	TGTGCCACCAGTGAAAAGGGACTATACTCCTACGAGCAGTACTTC
TRBD2	.	TRBJ2-7	TRBV13	CASSWGTSERYYEQHF	TGTGCCAGCAGCTGGGGGACTAGCGAAAGGTACTACGAGCAGCACTTC
.	many	TRBJ1-4	TRBV4-3	CASSQDKADLSNEKLFF	TGCGCCAGCAGCCAAGATAAGGCGGATTTGTCTAATGAAAAACTGTTTTTT
.	.	TRBJ1-2	TRBV24-1	CATSDSGTRNYGYTF	TGTGCCACCAGTGACTCCGGGACAAGGAACTATGGCTACACCTTC
.	.	TRBJ2-5	TRBV24-1	CATSDPREGERGTQYF	TGTGCCACCAGTGATCCCCGTGAGGGCGAACGAGGGACCCAGTACTTC
TRBD2	.	TRBJ2-1	TRBV11-3	CASSTGLAESSYNEQFF	TGTGCCAGCAGTACGGGACTAGCGGAGAGCTCCTACAATGAGCAGTTCTTC
TRBD2	.	TRBJ2-5	TRBV20-1	CSARTSEETQYF	TGCAGTGCGCGGACTAGCGAAGAGACCCAGTACTTC
TRBD2	few	TRBJ2-1	TRBV2	CASSEETSGFNEQFF	TGTGCCAGCAGTGAGGAGACTAGCGGGTTCAATGAGCAGTTCTTC
.	once	TRBJ1-5	TRBV20-1	CSARLAGGDNQPQHF	TGCAGTGCTAGACTAGCGGGAGGGGACAATCAGCCCCAGCATTTT
.	.	TRBJ1-5	TRBV10-3	CAISELEKQWDRETQHF	TGTGCCATCAGTGAGTTGGAAAAACAGTGGGATCGGGAGACCCAGCATTTT
.	.	TRBJ1-6	TRBV30	CAWSVEDQHNSPLHF	TGTGCCTGGAGTGTAGAGGACCAGCATAATTCACCCCTCCACTTT